Each of the 18 T cell receptor beta chains below was sequenced from the same sample in a study of PD-1 blockade in classical Hodgkin lymphoma. Method: immunoSEQ multiplex PCR; TCRdb's copy keeps in-frame clones and lacks some. This table holds about 84,000 clones, about nine tenths found once. Every patient relapsed after autologous stem cell transplantation, and brentuximab vedotin exposure varied. The sample in question was peripheral blood mononuclear cells (PBMCs), obtained at baseline. All receptors come from a human donor with classical Hodgkin lymphoma.

Regarding this clone: The DNA is left out, because the CDR3 cannot be placed on it with certainty; the CDR3 is given as TCRdb lists it. The chain carries TRBV19 and TRBJ2-3; the table names TRBD1, a call not compared with the DNA. The CDR3 contains 14 residues when both ends are counted. Germline V CDR1 and CDR2: LNHDA, SQIVND (reference sequence). The CDR3 region is CASTSGQGTDTQYF.

As to this clone: Additional DNA sequences in this sample encode the identical CDR3. CDR3 sequence (DNA): TGTGCCAGTAGTATTGGGGGCAACTATGGCTACACCTTC. It codes for CASSIGGNYGYTF. The genes are TRBV19 and TRBJ1-2; D is possibly TRBD1 (6 bases). The CDR3 covers 13 residues. V lost 3 bases and J lost 2, with 7 bases in between. Germline-derived CDR1 and CDR2 are LNHDA and SQIVND (reference sequence).

A single count supports this clone. The V and J genes are TRBV11-2 and TRBJ2-1; 8 nucleotides match TRBD2. CDR3 length: 17 amino acids. The germline V gene has CDR1 SGHAT and CDR2 FQNNGV. With 5 bases clipped from V and 0 bases from J, the junction kept 9 bases outside the gene matches. CDR3 DNA sequence: TGTGCCAGCAGCCTCAGACTAGCGATCAACTCCTACAATGAGCAGTTCTTC. Protein product: CASSLRLAINSYNEQFF.

The V call is TRBV11-3, the J call TRBJ2-3; 11 bases are a match to TRBD1. CDR3 length: 16 amino acids. In germline, CDR1 is SGHNT, CDR2 YENEEA. The junction had 5 bases not matched to a gene; V was cut back by 5 bases and J by 1 base. The CDR3 reads CASSPGTGGGTDTQYF. CDR3 coding DNA: TGTGCCAGCAGCCCGGGGACAGGGGGGGGCACAGATACGCAGTATTTT.

The chain is built from TRBV25-1 and TRBJ1-1, with D unresolved. The length of the CDR3 is 16 residues. In germline, CDR1 is MGHDK, CDR2 SYGVNS. V was clipped by 7 bases and J by 2 bases, with 20 bases between them. CDR3 loop: CASNGGSGSLNTEAFF. CDR3 DNA sequence: TGTGCCAGCAATGGAGGTAGCGGCTCCTTAAACACTGAAGCTTTCTTT.

V is TRBV18 and J is TRBJ2-7; 9 bases match TRBD2. In germline, CDR1 is KGHSH, CDR2 LQKENI. V lost 4 bases and J lost 6; bases outside the gene matches: 4. This CDR3 spans 13 amino acids. CDR3 residues: CASSLAGEAEQYF. The CDR3 DNA sequence: TGTGCCAGCTCACTAGCGGGAGAAGCCGAGCAGTACTTC.

CDR3 nucleotides: TGCGCCAGCAGCTTGAGTATGAGCGGGGAGCTGTTTTTT. It codes for CASSLSMSGELFF. V gene TRBV5-1 combines with J gene TRBJ2-2; no definite D call. CDR3 size: 13 residues. The V end was cut by 1 base, the J end by 7 bases, with 8 bases between. Germline values: CDR1 SGHRS, CDR2 YFSETQ.

J is TRBJ2-1 and V is TRBV10-1; D call uncertain. CDR1 WNHNN and CDR2 SYGVQD come from the germline V gene (reference sequence). This CDR3 has 15 residues. V lost 2 bases and J 3 bases, leaving 11 bases between the germline ends. This chain's CDR3 is CASSERRGIYNEQFF. In DNA, the CDR3 is TGCGCCAGCAGTGAGCGGCGTGGAATCTACAATGAGCAGTTCTTC.

The rearrangement links TRBV5-5 to TRBJ2-4, with 7 bases aligning to TRBD1. With 4 bases clipped from V and 7 bases from J, the junction kept 11 bases outside the gene matches. This CDR3 is built from 15 residues. Germline lookup yields CDR1 SGHKS and CDR2 YYEKEE (reference sequence). This CDR3 is CASSLFRARGNIQYF. In DNA form, the CDR3 reads TGTGCCAGCAGCCTATTCCGGGCCAGGGGGAACATTCAGTACTTC.

The V and J genes are TRBV28 and TRBJ1-5; unclear D gene. Between the trimmed V and J ends, which lost 2 bases and 2 bases, there was a span of 1 base. Germline V lookup: CDR1 MDHEN, CDR2 SYDVKM. There are 12 residues in the CDR3. The CDR3 coding sequence is TGTGCCAGCAGTTTAGGCAATCAGCCCCAGCATTTT. Encoded protein: CASSLGNQPQHF.

This clone was observed a handful of times. The J gene is TRBJ1-2, the V gene TRBV2; D uncertain. V dropped 3 bases and J dropped 5 bases, with 10 bases sitting between them. The CDR3 is 13 amino acids. CDR1 SNHLY and CDR2 FYNNEI come from the germline V gene. The CDR3 nucleotides are TGTGCCAGCAGTGACCGGCACTCGTATGGCTACACCTTC. Its translation is CASSDRHSYGYTF.

V usage is TRBV30 and J usage is TRBJ1-5; TRBD1 might be the D (6 bases). Germline V gene sequence: CDR1 GTSNPN, CDR2 SVGIG (reference sequence). Trimming took off 5 bases at V and 1 base at J, with 12 bases between the two ends. The CDR3 has 14 residues. CDR3: CAWGTGLSNQPQHF. The CDR3 DNA sequence: TGTGCCTGGGGAACAGGGCTCAGCAATCAGCCCCAGCATTTT.

The chain joins TRBV9 to TRBJ1-2; D unresolved. CDR1 is SGDLS and CDR2 is YYNGEE in the germline V gene. The V end was cut by 4 bases, the J end by 3 bases, with 16 bases between. The CDR3 has 15 residues. CDR3 sequence (DNA): TGTGCCAGCAGCTTCGGATCCGACCCTTACTATGGCTACACCTTC. It codes for CASSFGSDPYYGYTF.

The CDR3 nucleotides are TGTGCCAGCAGACAGGCTGGGGGCCGGACAGATACGCAGTATTTT. Translation: CASRQAGGRTDTQYF. The chain joins TRBV7-2 to TRBJ2-3, with D perhaps matching TRBD1 (6 bases). From germline, CDR1 is SGHTA and CDR2 FQGNSA. V was clipped by 6 bases and J by 3 bases, with 16 bases between them. The CDR3 is made up of 15 amino acids.

V and J are TRBV28 and TRBJ1-1; 8 bases are shared with TRBD1. The CDR3 runs 18 residues. Per the germline V gene, CDR1 is MDHEN and CDR2 is SYDVKM. Unmatched junction bases numbered 16, after V lost 6 bases and J lost 1 base. CDR3 protein: CASRGKATGARSNTEAFF. The CDR3, as DNA: TGTGCCAGCAGGGGAAAAGCGACAGGGGCCCGCTCGAACACTGAAGCTTTCTTT.

The rearrangement uses TRBV13 and TRBJ2-7; 7 nucleotides line up with TRBD2. Germline-derived CDR1 and CDR2 are PRHDT and FYEKMQ (reference sequence). CDR3 size: 16 residues. Trimming cost V 5 bases and J 0 bases; bases outside gene matches: 10. CDR3 sequence: CASSRGVSGHSYEQYF. The CDR3 DNA reads TGTGCCAGCAGCCGGGGGGTTAGCGGACACTCCTACGAGCAGTACTTC.

V usage is TRBV7-2 and J usage is TRBJ2-7; the D gene is possibly TRBD1 (6 bases). Germline V gene lookup returns CDR1 SGHTA and CDR2 FQGNSA. The CDR3 has 14 residues. Deletions cut 1 base from V and 3 bases from J, with 10 bases between. CDR3 DNA sequence: TGTGCCAGCAGCTTAGATGGGGGCCGCTACGAGCAGTACTTC. Amino acids: CASSLDGGRYEQYF.

The chain is built from TRBV10-3 and TRBJ1-1; D gene unclear. The germline CDR1 and CDR2 sequences are ENHRY and SYGVKD. The CDR3 is made up of 16 amino acids. The germline V and J ends were trimmed by 0 bases and 1 base, with 12 bases remaining between them. The chain's CDR3 is CAISESWSSGNTEAFF. CDR3 sequence (DNA): TGTGCCATCAGTGAGTCATGGTCCAGCGGGAACACTGAAGCTTTCTTT.